Below are 14 T cell receptor beta chains sequenced from a single sample in a study of cytomegalovirus exposure and HLA in healthy donors. A multiplex PCR was run with 60 Vbeta primers and 13 Jbeta primers. Only in-frame clones appear in the TCRdb table, and some are missing; sequencing was by immunoSEQ multiplex PCR. The sample lists tens of thousands of clones, roughly 80% occurring once. Input material: PBMCs. The receptors stem from a male donor in good health and CMV-seronegative.

This sequence joins TRBV29-1 and TRBJ1-2; D may be TRBD1 (5 bases). Germline CDR1 and CDR2: SQVTM and ANQGSEA. The CDR3 consists of 12 residues. The V end was cut by 3 bases, the J end by 6 bases, with 11 bases between. The CDR3: CSVEGQGHGYTF. DNA for the CDR3: TGCAGCGTTGAGGGGCAGGGCCATGGCTACACCTTC.

The chain couples TRBV12-5 to TRBJ2-2; 9 nucleotides agree with TRBD1. Per germline, CDR1 LGHNT and CDR2 FRNRAP. The trim removed 1 base at V and 6 bases at J, leaving 9 bases unmatched. The CDR3 covers 17 residues. The CDR3 DNA follows: TGTGCTAGTGGTTTGGCTTCCGACAGGGGGGATCCCGGGGAGCTGTTTTTT. Translation: CASGLASDRGDPGELFF.

The chain recombines TRBV7-9 with TRBJ2-3; a weak D match, TRBD2 (5 bases). Germline CDR1 and CDR2: SEHNR and FQNEAQ (reference sequence). The CDR3 contains 15 residues. Trimming shortened V by 5 bases and J by 0 bases, and 12 bases separated the two germline ends. For the CDR3, the DNA is TGTGCCAGCAGCCAGGACTGGACCAGCACAGATACGCAGTATTTT. Translated, it gives CASSQDWTSTDTQYF. The full variable domain, rest sourced from reference TRBV7-9 and TRBJ2-3, is DTGVSQNPRHKITKRGQNVTFRCDPISEHNRLYWYRQTLGQGPEFLTYFQNEAQLEKSRLLSDRFSAERPKGSFSTLEIQRTEQGDSAMYLCASSQDWTSTDTQYFGPGTRLTVL.

This clone has only a few counts. The V gene is TRBV2, the J gene TRBJ2-5; weak D call: TRBD1 (7 bases). Judging by the DNA end, TRBJ2-7 fits better; the J call may be wrong. Germline V gives CDR1 SNHLY, CDR2 FYNNEI. The CDR3 runs to 14 residues. In DNA form, the CDR3 reads TGTGCCAGCAGTAAGGAGGGACAGTCCTACGAGCAGTACTTC. The encoded protein is CASSKEGQSYEQYF.

The chain recombines TRBV6-1 with TRBJ1-1; 7 nucleotides agree with TRBD1. The germline gives CDR1 MNHNS, CDR2 SASEGT. This CDR3 spans 15 amino acids. V was clipped by 5 bases and J by 1 base; unmatched bases: 7. CDR3 DNA sequence: TGTGCCAGCAGTAAGACAGGGCTCGGGAACACTGAAGCTTTCTTT. This codes for CASSKTGLGNTEAFF.

The V gene is TRBV5-1, the J gene TRBJ2-5; 12 nucleotides agree with TRBD2. The ends lost 4 bases at V and 5 bases at J; junction bases unmatched: 12. CDR3 length: 17 residues. The germline V gene encodes CDR1 SGHRS and CDR2 YFSETQ. CDR3 residues: CASSPGASGRAGETQYF. The CDR3 DNA is TGCGCCAGCAGCCCAGGGGCTAGCGGGAGGGCCGGGGAGACCCAGTACTTC.

This chain links TRBV9 with TRBJ1-3, with D possibly being TRBD1 (6 bases). The V and J ends lost 0 bases and 2 bases respectively, with 18 bases between them. The CDR3 consists of 18 residues. CDR1 SGDLS and CDR2 YYNGEE come from the germline V gene. CDR3 region: CASSVVAPGQSPGNTIYF. The CDR3 DNA reads TGTGCCAGCAGCGTAGTAGCGCCGGGACAAAGCCCTGGAAACACCATATATTTT. The full variable domain, rest sourced from reference TRBV9 and TRBJ1-3, is DSGVTQTPKHLITATGQRVTLRCSPRSGDLSVYWYQQSLDQGLQFLIQYYNGEERAKGNILERFSAQQFPDLHSELNLSSLELGDSALYFCASSVVAPGQSPGNTIYFGEGSWLTVV.

The CDR3 bases are TGTGCCAGTAGAGCCGGGACAGGGGACTCACCCCTCCACTTT. It encodes CASRAGTGDSPLHF. The chain links TRBV19 to TRBJ1-6; 10 bases map to TRBD1. Germline trimming cut 6 bases from V and 10 bases from J; bases unmatched to any gene: 6. The CDR3 consists of 14 residues. CDR1 and CDR2 (germline): LNHDA, SQIVND (reference sequence).

V is TRBV19 and J is TRBJ2-4; possibly TRBD1 for D (6 bases). V was pared by 4 bases and J by 0 bases, with 16 bases between. The germline CDR1 and CDR2 sequences are LNHDA and SQIVND (reference sequence). The CDR3 runs to 17 residues. This CDR3 reads CASSSPPDRIAKNIQYF. CDR3 nucleotides: TGTGCCAGTAGTAGTCCTCCGGACAGAATAGCCAAAAACATTCAGTACTTC.

The chain joins TRBV2 to TRBJ2-5; possibly TRBD2 for D (5 bases). The CDR3 runs 13 residues. Germline values: CDR1 SNHLY, CDR2 FYNNEI. The V end lost 3 bases, the J end lost 7 bases, and 12 bases lay between the germline ends. The DNA of the CDR3 is TGTGCCAGCAGTGAGGCCCTCCGGGGGACCCAGTACTTC. It yields the protein CASSEALRGTQYF. Drawing the rest from reference TRBV2 and TRBJ2-5, the complete variable domain is EPEVTQTPSHQVTQMGQEVILRCVPISNHLYFYWYRQILGQKVEFLVSFYNNEISEKSEIFDDQFSVERPDGSNFTLKIRSTKLEDSAMYFCASSEALRGTQYFGPGTRLLVL.

This clone appeared a single time. The genes are TRBV15 and TRBJ1-5; no definite D call. Germline values: CDR1 LNHNV, CDR2 YYDKDF (reference sequence). The CDR3 length is 14 residues. The V gene lost 8 bases and the J gene lost 2 bases, with 13 bases spanning the gap. The CDR3 here is CATSGGNRNQPQHF. The DNA of the CDR3 is TGTGCCACCTCGGGCGGGAACCGCAATCAGCCCCAGCATTTT.

V and J are TRBV2 and TRBJ2-3; no definite D call. V lost 6 bases to trimming and J lost 3 bases, with 16 bases between them. The CDR3 sequence is 15 residues long. Germline V gene sequence: CDR1 SNHLY, CDR2 FYNNEI. The CDR3 sequence: CASRETVDLTDTQYF. CDR3 nucleotide sequence: TGTGCCAGCAGGGAAACAGTGGATTTAACAGATACGCAGTATTTT. The complete variable domain, with remaining parts taken from reference TRBV2 and TRBJ2-3, reads EPEVTQTPSHQVTQMGQEVILRCVPISNHLYFYWYRQILGQKVEFLVSFYNNEISEKSEIFDDQFSVERPDGSNFTLKIRSTKLEDSAMYFCASRETVDLTDTQYFGPGTRLTVL.

This chain uses TRBV5-1 with TRBJ1-5, with D perhaps matching TRBD1 (6 bases). The germline V gene has CDR1 SGHRS and CDR2 YFSETQ. This CDR3 is built from 16 residues. V lost 4 bases, J lost 5 bases, and 19 bases lay in between. CDR3 DNA: TGCGCCAGCAGCGTGGAGGACAGCTTCACATATCAGCCCCAGCATTTT. Protein: CASSVEDSFTYQPQHF.

The chain carries TRBV9 and TRBJ2-7; D remains ambiguous. V was cut by 4 bases and J by 5 bases, with 13 bases left in between. CDR1 and CDR2 (germline): SGDLS, YYNGEE. This CDR3 has 13 residues. Written as DNA, the CDR3 is TGTGCCAGCAGCTCCTACAGTGGCGACGAGCAGTACTTC. Translating it yields CASSSYSGDEQYF.